This entry describes one T cell receptor beta chain. The data stem from a study of shared clonotypes between healthy human individuals. Overall study context: Donor composition was a couple of women and three men, aged 18 to 49.

Sequencing was performed with immunoSEQ multiplex PCR; in TCRdb, only in-frame clones are kept and a portion is missing. The profile shows roughly 2.2 million clones, roughly 92% of them singletons. Germline assignment: CDR1 MNHEY and CDR2 SVGAGI. The V segment lost 10 bases and the J segment 0 bases; nucleotides outside the gene matches: 12. The CDR3 loop spans 15 amino acids. The sequence derives from a man between 18 and 29 years old in good health. Some clones in this sample may be carry-over from other donors' samples. The rearrangement uses TRBV6-5 and TRBJ2-7; TRBD2 aligns across 7 bases. Sequenced input: naive CD4+ T cells from PBMCs. Noted subset: CD45RA+ positively selected. CDR3 sequence: CATTRWRGSSYEQYF. Here the CDR3 DNA reads TGTGCCACTACGAGGTGGCGCGGGAGCTCCTACGAGCAGTACTTC.